A selection of T cell receptor beta chains follows, all from one sample in a study of blood T cell repertoires in COVID-19. Clones were sequenced by immunoSEQ multiplex PCR, and TCRdb holds only the in-frame ones, with some missing. The table includes 250,000 or so clones, 85% to 90% detected once. Sequencing was carried out using PBMCs or T cells enriched from blood (not recorded which). All receptors derive from a woman aged 30 to 39 with acute COVID-19. Both conserved end residues are part of each CDR3. The D gene is left open where the match is weak. The size field is filled for only some rows; it gives once, few, many or a size class.

CDR3 protein,CDR3 DNA,V gene,D gene,J gene,clone size
CASSPPILVGGHSYNEQFF,TGTGCCAGCTCACCACCTATCTTAGTGGGAGGACACTCCTACAATGAGCAGTTCTTC,TRBV18,.,TRBJ2-1,once
CATSDWTALRNEQFF,TGTGCCACCAGTGATTGGACTGCCCTACGCAATGAGCAGTTCTTC,TRBV24-1,.,TRBJ2-1,.
CASSIGQGIGNTEAFF,TGTGCCAGCAGTATAGGGCAGGGGATAGGGAACACTGAAGCTTTCTTT,TRBV27,.,TRBJ1-1,.
CASSSRLAGHNEQFF,TGTGCCAGCAGCTCCCGACTAGCGGGTCACAATGAGCAGTTCTTC,TRBV11-2,TRBD2,TRBJ2-1,.
CASSLEAGTQYF,TGTGCCAGCAGCTTAGAGGCGGGCACGCAGTATTTT,TRBV7-2,.,TRBJ2-3,.
CASSLQANYEQYF,TGCGCCAGCAGCTTGCAGGCAAACTACGAGCAGTACTTC,TRBV5-1,.,TRBJ2-7,.
CAWRDGQYNSPLHF,TGTGCCTGGAGGGACGGACAGTATAATTCACCCCTCCACTTT,TRBV30,.,TRBJ1-6,.
CASRNGPGYQPQHF,TGTGCCAGCAGAAACGGGCCGGGGTATCAGCCCCAGCATTTT,TRBV6-5,.,TRBJ1-5,.
CASSLPDREETQYF,TGTGCCAGCAGCCTACCGGACAGGGAAGAGACCCAGTACTTC,TRBV14,TRBD1,TRBJ2-5,.
CSATVVEQYF,TGCAGTGCCACGGTAGTCGAGCAGTACTTC,TRBV20-1,.,TRBJ2-7,.
CASSQSLAGGGSGELFF,TGTGCCAGCAGCCAATCACTAGCGGGAGGGGGATCCGGGGAGCTGTTTTTT,TRBV4-2,TRBD2,TRBJ2-2,.
CASSLGTASSGNTIYF,TGTGCCAGCAGCTTGGGGACAGCCTCCTCTGGAAACACCATATATTTT,TRBV5-4,.,TRBJ1-3,once
CASSSSVGLYGPDTQYF,TGTGCCAGCAGTTCATCGGTGGGACTCTACGGGCCAGATACGCAGTATTTT,TRBV27,.,TRBJ2-3,.
CASSQDELAGNWFF,TGTGCCAGCAGCCAAGATGAACTAGCGGGAAATTGGTTCTTC,TRBV4-2,TRBD2,TRBJ2-1,once
CASSPTSGSYYEQYF,TGTGCCAGCAGCCCGACTAGCGGGAGTTACTACGAGCAGTACTTC,TRBV6-5,TRBD2,TRBJ2-7,.
CASRRQGREQYF,TGTGCCAGCAGGCGGCAGGGGCGCGAGCAGTACTTC,TRBV28,.,TRBJ2-7,.
CAWRALAEDTGELFF,TGTGCCTGGAGGGCACTAGCGGAAGACACCGGGGAGCTGTTTTTT,TRBV30,TRBD2,TRBJ2-2,.
CASSPGGDTIYF,TGTGCCAGCAGCCCAGGGGGAGACACCATATATTTT,TRBV27,TRBD1,TRBJ1-3,.
CASRLTARDRKETQYF,TGTGCCAGCAGGCTTACGGCCCGCGACAGGAAAGAGACCCAGTACTTC,TRBV27,.,TRBJ2-5,.
CASSREGAAQFF,TGTGCCAGCAGCCGGGAGGGAGCGGCGCAGTTCTTC,TRBV7-2,TRBD2,TRBJ2-1,once
CASRRQYRDSPLHF,TGTGCCAGCCGGAGACAATACAGGGACTCACCCCTCCACTTT,TRBV19,.,TRBJ1-6,.
CASSPGLAGIETQYF,TGTGCCAGCAGCCCCGGACTAGCGGGAATTGAGACCCAGTACTTC,TRBV9,TRBD2,TRBJ2-5,once
CAISGLAGVSEQYF,TGTGCCATCAGTGGACTAGCGGGAGTCTCCGAGCAGTACTTC,TRBV10-3,TRBD2,TRBJ2-7,.
CASSPRTAYTEAFF,TGTGCCAGCAGCCCGAGGACAGCCTACACTGAAGCTTTCTTT,TRBV7-9,.,TRBJ1-1,.
CSVEKFGGSLGTGELFF,TGCAGCGTTGAAAAGTTTGGCGGGAGCTTAGGTACCGGGGAGCTGTTTTTT,TRBV29-1,TRBD2,TRBJ2-2,.
CASSQRQEETQYF,TGTGCCAGCTCACAAAGACAGGAAGAGACCCAGTACTTC,TRBV18,.,TRBJ2-5,.
CASSLGQYGGNTIYF,TGTGCCAGCAGCTTAGGACAGTATGGTGGAAACACCATATATTTT,TRBV13,.,TRBJ1-3,.